Sequencing of this T cell receptor beta chain was carried out in a study of OX40 agonist ivuxolimab in advanced cancers. Looking at the study overall: Cancers in dose escalation were hepatocellular, melanoma, renal cell and head and neck. Study observations and caveats: Normalized T-cell clonal expansion was also low in a subset of nonresponders. CD4+ and CD8+ blood T cells expanded clonally by week 6 at 0.1 to 3.0 mg/kg.

Generated by immunoSEQ multiplex PCR, the TCRdb table keeps only in-frame clones and is missing some. The table has 150,000 to 170,000 clones, approximately 94% seen once. V shed 2 bases and J 1 base; nucleotides not matched to a gene: 6. The CDR3 contains 15 residues. Germline V gene lookup returns CDR1 SGHRS and CDR2 YFSETQ. Remarks on this clone: The antigen is unknown.

The chain carries TRBV5-1 and TRBJ2-7; TRBD1 aligns across 7 bases. Specimen: CD4+ or CD8+ T cells sorted from blood, collected in a trial of the OX40 agonist ivuxolimab. The source of this sequence is an adult with an advanced solid tumor such as melanoma, head and neck, liver or kidney cancer. The CDR3 DNA reads as TGCGCCAGCAGCTTCCAAGGGACAGCTTCCTACGAGCAGTACTTC. Translated, it gives CASSFQGTASYEQYF.